The entry below gives a single TCR beta chain sequence along with its context. Its specificity is unknown. Measured with immunoSEQ multiplex PCR; TCRdb has only the in-frame clones, and not every one. The sample has 440,000 or so clones, 90% seen once. The sample originates from a study of Ad26.COV2.S vaccination and SARS-CoV-2 variants. Study observations and caveats: While placebo recipients had lower spike-specific TCR breadth, vaccine recipients had more. Estimates derived from TCR breadth and depth analyses may have underestimated total T cell responses. Breadth of non-spike TCRs did not differ between vaccinees and placebo recipients.

The sample's treatment: around 19 received Ad26.COV2.S at low or high dose, single or two shots; several received placebo; per-sample allocation not given. Day 63 following the first vaccine or placebo injection was when the samples were taken. Immunization relied on an Ad26 vector, which expressed Wuhan-strain SARS-CoV-2 spike. The CDR3 extends over 16 amino acids. CDR1 MNHNY and CDR2 SVGAGI come from the germline V gene (reference sequence). The V gene lost 2 bases and the J gene lost 5 bases, with 18 bases spanning the gap. The sequence was obtained from a person between 18 and 60 years old who received the Ad26.COV2.S COVID-19 vaccine or a placebo. The chain uses TRBV6-6 and TRBJ2-5; D perhaps matches TRBD2 (6 bases). The material was peripheral blood, obtained in a trial of Ad26.COV2.S vaccine versus placebo. CDR3 protein: CASSYGRGEGVETQYF. The CDR3 nucleotides are TGTGCCAGCAGTTACGGGCGGGGAGAGGGTGTGGAGACCCAGTACTTC.